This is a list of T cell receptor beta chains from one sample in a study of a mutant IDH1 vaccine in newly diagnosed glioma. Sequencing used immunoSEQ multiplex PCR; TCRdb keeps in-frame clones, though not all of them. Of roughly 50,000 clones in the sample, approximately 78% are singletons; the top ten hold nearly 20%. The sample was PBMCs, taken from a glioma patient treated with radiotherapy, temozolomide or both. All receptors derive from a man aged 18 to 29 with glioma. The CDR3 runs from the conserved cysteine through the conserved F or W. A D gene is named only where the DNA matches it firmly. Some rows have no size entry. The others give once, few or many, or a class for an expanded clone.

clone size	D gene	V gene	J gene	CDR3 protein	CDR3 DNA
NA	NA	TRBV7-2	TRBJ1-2	CASSSFPLGRNYGYTF	TGTGCCAGCAGCTCATTTCCACTAGGACGGAACTATGGCTACACCTTC
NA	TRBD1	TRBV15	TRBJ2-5	CATSGLGQGGETQYF	TGTGCCACCAGCGGCCTGGGACAGGGGGGAGAGACCCAGTACTTC
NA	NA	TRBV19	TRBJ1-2	CASHGIERPPYGYTF	TGTGCCAGTCATGGAATCGAGCGCCCTCCTTATGGCTACACCTTC
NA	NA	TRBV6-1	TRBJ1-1	CASSRADSFATEAFF	TGTGCCAGCAGTCGAGCTGACAGTTTCGCCACTGAAGCTTTCTTT
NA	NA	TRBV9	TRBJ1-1	CASAPGGEAFF	TGTGCCAGCGCCCCGGGAGGTGAAGCTTTCTTT
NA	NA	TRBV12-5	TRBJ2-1	CASGLGGASTPDNEQFF	TGTGCTAGTGGTTTAGGTGGGGCTAGTACACCTGACAATGAGCAGTTCTTC
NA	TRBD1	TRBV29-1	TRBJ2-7	CSVDPSGGGEQYF	TGCAGCGTTGATCCCTCAGGGGGTGGCGAGCAGTACTTC
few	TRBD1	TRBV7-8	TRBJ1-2	CASSLTPGTGGRGYTF	TGTGCCAGCAGCTTAACCCCCGGGACAGGGGGAAGGGGCTACACCTTC
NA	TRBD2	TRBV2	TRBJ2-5	CASQASGRAVQETQYF	TGTGCCAGCCAGGCTAGCGGGAGGGCCGTACAAGAGACCCAGTACTTC
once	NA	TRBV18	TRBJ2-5	CASSPRSGPETQYF	TGTGCCAGCTCACCACGGTCAGGGCCGGAGACCCAGTACTTC
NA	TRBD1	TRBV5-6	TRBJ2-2	CASSPGQSNTGELFF	TGTGCCAGCAGCCCGGGACAGTCGAACACCGGGGAGCTGTTTTTT
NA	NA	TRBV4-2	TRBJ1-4	CASSQVAGTYQATNEKLFF	TGTGCCAGCAGCCAAGTGGCAGGGACTTATCAAGCAACTAATGAAAAACTGTTTTTT
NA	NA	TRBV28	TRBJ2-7	CASKGQLISYEQYF	TGTGCCAGCAAGGGGCAGTTAATTTCCTACGAGCAGTACTTC
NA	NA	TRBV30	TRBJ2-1	CAWSVGFGQQEQFF	TGTGCCTGGAGTGTTGGGTTCGGGCAGCAAGAGCAGTTCTTC
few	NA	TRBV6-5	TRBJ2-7	CASSAGAIYEQYF	TGTGCCAGCAGCGCAGGGGCCATTTACGAGCAGTACTTC
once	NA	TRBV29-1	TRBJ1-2	CSVGQTSGGYTF	TGCAGCGTTGGCCAGACTTCTGGCGGCTACACCTTC
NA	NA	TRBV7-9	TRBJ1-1	CASSLGGISTEAFF	TGTGCCAGCAGCTTAGGGGGGATAAGCACTGAAGCTTTCTTT
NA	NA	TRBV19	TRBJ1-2	CATKQGPNYGYTF	TGTGCCACTAAACAGGGACCTAACTATGGCTACACCTTC
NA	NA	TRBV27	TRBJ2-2	CASSSPGEALTGELFF	TGTGCCAGCAGTTCCCCGGGAGAGGCCCTCACCGGGGAGCTGTTTTTT
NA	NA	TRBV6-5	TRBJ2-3	CASSYSGDTQYF	TGTGCCAGCAGTTACTCGGGAGATACGCAGTATTTT
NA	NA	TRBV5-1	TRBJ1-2	CASSLWPTPSSYYGYTF	TGCGCCAGCAGCTTGTGGCCAACTCCTTCCTCCTACTATGGCTACACCTTC
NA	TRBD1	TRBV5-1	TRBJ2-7	CASSTGQGNDEQYF	TGCGCCAGCAGCACGGGACAGGGGAACGACGAGCAGTACTTC
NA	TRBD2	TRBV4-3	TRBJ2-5	CASSQEGLAGNQETQYF	TGCGCCAGCAGCCAAGAGGGACTAGCGGGGAATCAAGAGACCCAGTACTTC
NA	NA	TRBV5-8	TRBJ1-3	CASSIVRNTIYF	TGTGCCAGCAGTATCGTACGGAACACCATATATTTT
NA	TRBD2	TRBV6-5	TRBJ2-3	CASSDGAGGGDTQYF	TGTGCCAGCAGCGACGGGGCGGGGGGCGGGGATACGCAGTATTTT